A selection of T cell receptor beta chains follows, all from one sample in a study of blood T cell repertoires in COVID-19. Libraries were prepared by immunoSEQ multiplex PCR; TCRdb keeps only in-frame clonotypes and omits some of them. The repertoire holds around 150,000 clones, with 87% as singletons. The sample comprised peripheral blood. These receptors all come from a human donor in a cohort sampled during active COVID-19. Each CDR3 is given with its conserved first and last residue. A D gene is named only where the DNA matches it firmly. A clone size is listed for some rows: how often the clone was seen (once, few, many), or a class if it is expanded.

v_call	clone_size	j_call	d_call	cdr3_aa	cdr3_nt
TRBV6-2/TRBV6-3	-	TRBJ2-1	-	CASSSGVGEQFF	TGTGCCAGCAGCTCAGGGGTAGGTGAGCAGTTCTTC
TRBV28	-	TRBJ2-7	-	CASTPEGQSSYEQYF	TGTGCCAGCACCCCGGAGGGACAGAGCTCCTACGAGCAGTACTTC
TRBV7-3	few	TRBJ1-6	TRBD1	CASSSLGQGGNSPLHF	TGTGCCAGCAGCTCTCTTGGACAGGGCGGGAATTCACCCCTCCACTTT
TRBV10-3	-	TRBJ1-6	-	CATRAGSSPLHF	TGTGCCACCAGGGCAGGGTCTTCACCCCTCCACTTT
TRBV5-6	-	TRBJ1-2	TRBD1	CASSLQGDGYTF	TGTGCCAGCAGCCTACAGGGGGATGGCTACACCTTC
TRBV11-2	-	TRBJ2-5	-	CASSPLAETQYF	TGTGCCAGCAGCCCCCTGGCCGAGACCCAGTACTTC
TRBV11-3	-	TRBJ1-1	-	CASSSPRVGTEAFF	TGTGCCAGCAGCTCCCCCAGGGTGGGCACTGAAGCTTTCTTT
TRBV7-9	-	TRBJ2-1	TRBD1	CASSLALTGDSYNEQFF	TGTGCCAGCAGCTTAGCTCTGACAGGGGACTCCTACAATGAGCAGTTCTTC
TRBV11-2	-	TRBJ1-1	-	CASSSQGNTEAFF	TGTGCCAGCAGCTCCCAGGGGAACACTGAAGCTTTCTTT
TRBV5-4	-	TRBJ2-5	TRBD1	CASSLEPDRQETQYF	TGTGCCAGCAGCTTGGAACCGGACAGGCAGGAGACCCAGTACTTC
TRBV6-2/TRBV6-3	-	TRBJ2-3	TRBD2	CASSYTAGGADTQYF	TGTGCCAGCAGTTACACAGCGGGGGGCGCAGATACGCAGTATTTT
TRBV28	-	TRBJ1-3	-	CASSFRQKSGNTIYF	TGTGCCAGCAGTTTCAGACAGAAATCTGGAAACACCATATATTTT
TRBV21-1	-	TRBJ1-5	-	CASSNTMDRHQPQHF	TGTGCCAGCAGCAACACTATGGACAGGCATCAGCCCCAGCATTTT
TRBV30	-	TRBJ1-2	TRBD1	CAWTGQGSYGYTF	TGTGCCTGGACAGGACAGGGCAGCTATGGCTACACCTTC
TRBV21-1	-	TRBJ1-5	-	CASSKGTGASRNQPQHF	TGTGCCAGCAGCAAGGGGACAGGGGCGAGTAGGAATCAGCCCCAGCATTTT
TRBV30	-	TRBJ1-1	TRBD1	CAWSVLGGGEAFF	TGTGCCTGGAGTGTATTAGGGGGCGGTGAAGCTTTCTTT
TRBV9	-	TRBJ1-5	-	CASSPGVHNQPQHF	TGTGCCAGCAGCCCCGGGGTCCACAATCAGCCCCAGCATTTT